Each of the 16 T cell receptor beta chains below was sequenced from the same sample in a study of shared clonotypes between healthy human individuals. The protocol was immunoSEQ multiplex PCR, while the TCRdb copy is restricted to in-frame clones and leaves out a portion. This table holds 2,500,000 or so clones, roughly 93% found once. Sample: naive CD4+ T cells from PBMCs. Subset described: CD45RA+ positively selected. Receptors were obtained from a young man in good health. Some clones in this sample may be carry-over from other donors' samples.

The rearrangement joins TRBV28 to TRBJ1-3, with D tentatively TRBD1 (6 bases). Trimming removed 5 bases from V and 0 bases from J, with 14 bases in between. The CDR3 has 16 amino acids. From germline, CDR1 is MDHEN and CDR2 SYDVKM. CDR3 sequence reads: CASSTPQGSSGNTIYF. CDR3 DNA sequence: TGTGCCAGCAGTACCCCACAGGGTTCCTCTGGAAACACCATATATTTT. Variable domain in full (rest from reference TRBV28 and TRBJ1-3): DVKVTQSSRYLVKRTGEKVFLECVQDMDHENMFWYRQDPGLGLRLIYFSYDVKMKEKGDIPEGYSVSREKKERFSLILESASTNQTSMYLCASSTPQGSSGNTIYFGEGSWLTVV.

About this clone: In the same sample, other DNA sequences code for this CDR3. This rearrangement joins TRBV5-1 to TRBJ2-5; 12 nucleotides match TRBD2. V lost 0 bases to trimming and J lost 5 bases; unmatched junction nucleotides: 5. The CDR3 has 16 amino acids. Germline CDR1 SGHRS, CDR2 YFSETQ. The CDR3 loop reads CASSLGLAGVGETQYF. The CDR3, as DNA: TGCGCCAGCAGCTTGGGACTAGCGGGAGTGGGGGAGACCCAGTACTTC.

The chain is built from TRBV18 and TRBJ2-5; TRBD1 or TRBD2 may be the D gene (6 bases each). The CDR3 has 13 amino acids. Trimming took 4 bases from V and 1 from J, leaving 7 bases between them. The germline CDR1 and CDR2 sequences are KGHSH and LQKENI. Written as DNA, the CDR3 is TGTGCCAGCTCACAGGGGGGCCAAGAGACCCAGTACTTC. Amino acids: CASSQGGQETQYF.

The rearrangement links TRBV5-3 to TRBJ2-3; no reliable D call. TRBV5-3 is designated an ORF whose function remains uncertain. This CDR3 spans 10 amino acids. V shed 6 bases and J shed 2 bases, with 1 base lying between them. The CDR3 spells CARITDTQYF. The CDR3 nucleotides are TGTGCCAGAATCACAGATACGCAGTATTTT.

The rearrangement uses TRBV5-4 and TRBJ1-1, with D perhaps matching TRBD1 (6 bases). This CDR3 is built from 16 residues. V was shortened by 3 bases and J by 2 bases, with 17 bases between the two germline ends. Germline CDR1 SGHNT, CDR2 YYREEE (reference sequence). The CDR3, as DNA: TGTGCCAGCAGCTGGAACCCAGGGGAGAGCAACACTGAAGCTTTCTTT. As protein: CASSWNPGESNTEAFF.

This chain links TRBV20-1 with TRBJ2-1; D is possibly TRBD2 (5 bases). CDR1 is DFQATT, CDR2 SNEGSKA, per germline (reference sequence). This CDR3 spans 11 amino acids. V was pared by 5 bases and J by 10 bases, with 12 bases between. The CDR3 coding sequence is TGCAGTGCTGGCCGAAGAGGGGAGCAGTTCTTC. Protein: CSAGRRGEQFF.

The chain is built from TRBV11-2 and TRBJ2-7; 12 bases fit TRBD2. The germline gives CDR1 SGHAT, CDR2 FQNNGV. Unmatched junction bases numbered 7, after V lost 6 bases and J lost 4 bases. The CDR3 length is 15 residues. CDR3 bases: TGTGCCAGCAGACCCGCTAGCGGGAGGGGATACGAGCAGTACTTC. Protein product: CASRPASGRGYEQYF.

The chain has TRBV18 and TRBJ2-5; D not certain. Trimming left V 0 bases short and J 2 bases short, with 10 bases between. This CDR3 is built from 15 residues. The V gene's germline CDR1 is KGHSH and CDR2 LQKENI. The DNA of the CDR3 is TGTGCCAGCTCACCACCGAGGCAGGTACAAGAGACCCAGTACTTC. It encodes CASSPPRQVQETQYF. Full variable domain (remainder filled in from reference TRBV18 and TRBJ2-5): NAGVMQNPRHLVRRRGQEARLRCSPMKGHSHVYWYRQLPEEGLKFMVYLQKENIIDESGMPKERFSAEFPKEGPSILRIQQVVRGDSAAYFCASSPPRQVQETQYFGPGTRLLVL.

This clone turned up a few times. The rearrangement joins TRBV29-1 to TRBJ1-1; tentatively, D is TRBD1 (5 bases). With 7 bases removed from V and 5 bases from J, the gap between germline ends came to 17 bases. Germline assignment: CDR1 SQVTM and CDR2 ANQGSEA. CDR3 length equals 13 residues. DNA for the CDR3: TGCAGCGAGATGACAGAGGTTAGTACTGAAGCTTTCTTT. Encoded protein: CSEMTEVSTEAFF.

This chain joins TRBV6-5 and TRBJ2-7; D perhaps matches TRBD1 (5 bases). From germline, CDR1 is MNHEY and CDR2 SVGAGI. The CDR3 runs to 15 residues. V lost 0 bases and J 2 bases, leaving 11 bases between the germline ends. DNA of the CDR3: TGTGCCAGCAGTTACTCGTTGGACACGGCCTACGAGCAGTACTTC. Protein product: CASSYSLDTAYEQYF.

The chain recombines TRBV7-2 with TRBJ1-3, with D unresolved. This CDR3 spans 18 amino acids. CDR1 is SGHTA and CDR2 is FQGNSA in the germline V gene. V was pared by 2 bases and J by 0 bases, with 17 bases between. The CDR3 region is CASSLIPLAVYSGNTIYF. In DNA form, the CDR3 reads TGTGCCAGCAGCTTAATACCCCTGGCGGTTTACTCTGGAAACACCATATATTTT.

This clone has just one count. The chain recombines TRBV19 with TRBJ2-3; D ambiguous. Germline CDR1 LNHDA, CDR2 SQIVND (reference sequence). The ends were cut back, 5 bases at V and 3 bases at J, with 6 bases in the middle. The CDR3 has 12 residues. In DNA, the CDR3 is TGTGCCAGTAGTCTTACGACAGATACGCAGTATTTT. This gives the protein CASSLTTDTQYF.

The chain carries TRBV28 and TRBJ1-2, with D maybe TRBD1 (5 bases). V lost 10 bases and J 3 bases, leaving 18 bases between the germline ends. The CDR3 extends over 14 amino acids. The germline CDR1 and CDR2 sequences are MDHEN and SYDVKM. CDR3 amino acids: CATPGGTGDYGYTF. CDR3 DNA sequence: TGTGCCACCCCAGGAGGGACTGGAGACTATGGCTACACCTTC.

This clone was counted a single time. The CDR3 DNA reads as TGTGCCAGCAGCTTGGAGAAGAGTGGGACCTACGAGCAGTACTTC. Translated, it gives CASSLEKSGTYEQYF. The chain joins TRBV5-4 to TRBJ2-7; no firm D call. The germline V gene has CDR1 SGHNT and CDR2 YYREEE (reference sequence). Trimming removed 0 bases at V and 2 bases at J, with 12 bases between. The CDR3 consists of 15 residues.

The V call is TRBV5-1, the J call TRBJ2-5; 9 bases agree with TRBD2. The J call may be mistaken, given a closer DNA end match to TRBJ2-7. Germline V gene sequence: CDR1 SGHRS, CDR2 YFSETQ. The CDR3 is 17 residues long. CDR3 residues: CASSLVTGSSGTDEQYF. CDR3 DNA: TGCGCCAGCAGCTTGGTTACAGGGTCTAGCGGGACGGACGAGCAGTACTTC.

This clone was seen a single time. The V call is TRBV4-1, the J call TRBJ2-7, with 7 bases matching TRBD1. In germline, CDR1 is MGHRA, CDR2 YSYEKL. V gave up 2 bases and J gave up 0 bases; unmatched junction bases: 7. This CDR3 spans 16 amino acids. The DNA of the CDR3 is TGCGCCAGCAGCCAAAGACAAAACAGGGGCTCCTACGAGCAGTACTTC. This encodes CASSQRQNRGSYEQYF.